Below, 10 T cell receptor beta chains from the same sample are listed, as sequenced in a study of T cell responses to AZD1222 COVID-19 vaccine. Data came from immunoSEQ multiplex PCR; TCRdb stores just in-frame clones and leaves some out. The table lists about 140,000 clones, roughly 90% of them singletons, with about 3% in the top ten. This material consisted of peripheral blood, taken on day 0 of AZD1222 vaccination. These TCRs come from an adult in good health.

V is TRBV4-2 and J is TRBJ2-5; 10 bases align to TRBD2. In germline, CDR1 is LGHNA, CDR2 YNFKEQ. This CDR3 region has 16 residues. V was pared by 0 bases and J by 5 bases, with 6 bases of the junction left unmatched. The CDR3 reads CASSQESGGDLETQYF. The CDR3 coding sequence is TGTGCCAGCAGCCAAGAGAGCGGGGGGGATCTGGAGACCCAGTACTTC.

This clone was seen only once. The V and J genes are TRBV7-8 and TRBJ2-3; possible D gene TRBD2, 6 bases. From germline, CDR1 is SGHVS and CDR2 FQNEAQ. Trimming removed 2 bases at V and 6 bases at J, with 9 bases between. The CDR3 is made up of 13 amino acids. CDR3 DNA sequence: TGTGCCAGCAGCTTAATGGGACTCGATACGCAGTATTTT. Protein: CASSLMGLDTQYF. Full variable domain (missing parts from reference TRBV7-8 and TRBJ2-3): GAGVSQSPRYKVAKRGQDVALRCDPISGHVSLFWYQQALGQGPEFLTYFQNEAQLDKSGLPSDRFFAERPEGSVSTLKIQRTQQEDSAVYLCASSLMGLDTQYFGPGTRLTVL.

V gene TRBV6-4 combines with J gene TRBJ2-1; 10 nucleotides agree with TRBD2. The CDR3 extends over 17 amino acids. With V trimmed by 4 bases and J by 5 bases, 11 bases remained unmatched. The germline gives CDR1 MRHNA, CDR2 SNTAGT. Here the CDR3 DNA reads TGTGCCAGCAGTGCAAAAGGCGGACTAGCGGTTAACAATGAGCAGTTCTTC. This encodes CASSAKGGLAVNNEQFF.

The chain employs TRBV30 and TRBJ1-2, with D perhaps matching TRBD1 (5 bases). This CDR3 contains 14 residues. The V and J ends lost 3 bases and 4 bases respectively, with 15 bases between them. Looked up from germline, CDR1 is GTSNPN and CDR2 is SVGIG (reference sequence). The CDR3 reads CAWSPGNRGYGYTF. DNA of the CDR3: TGTGCCTGGAGCCCAGGAAATAGGGGCTATGGCTACACCTTC.

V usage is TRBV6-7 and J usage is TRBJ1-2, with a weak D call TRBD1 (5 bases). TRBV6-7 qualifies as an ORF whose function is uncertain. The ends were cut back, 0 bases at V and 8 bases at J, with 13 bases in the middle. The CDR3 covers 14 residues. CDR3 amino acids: CASSYSTGEIGYTF. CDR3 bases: TGTGCCAGCAGTTACTCGACGGGGGAAATAGGCTACACCTTC.

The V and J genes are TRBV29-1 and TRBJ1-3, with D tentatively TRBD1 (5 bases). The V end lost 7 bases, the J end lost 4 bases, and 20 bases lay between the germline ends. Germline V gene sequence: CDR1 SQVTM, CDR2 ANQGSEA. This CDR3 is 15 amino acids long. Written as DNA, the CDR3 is TGCAGCGCCCAGCGGGGGACCAATGCGGGAAACACCATATATTTT. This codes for CSAQRGTNAGNTIYF.

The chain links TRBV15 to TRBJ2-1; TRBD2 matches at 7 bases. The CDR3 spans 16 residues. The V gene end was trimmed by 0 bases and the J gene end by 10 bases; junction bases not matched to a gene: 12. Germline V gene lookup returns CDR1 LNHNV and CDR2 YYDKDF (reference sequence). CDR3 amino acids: CATSRETFREAREQFF. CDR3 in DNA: TGTGCCACCAGCAGAGAGACCTTCCGGGAGGCTAGGGAGCAGTTCTTC.

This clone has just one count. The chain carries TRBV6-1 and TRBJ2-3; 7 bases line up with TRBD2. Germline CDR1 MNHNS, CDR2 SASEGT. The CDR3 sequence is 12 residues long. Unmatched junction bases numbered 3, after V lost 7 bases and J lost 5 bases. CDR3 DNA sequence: TGTGCCAGCATAGGGGAGGGAGATACGCAGTATTTT. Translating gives CASIGEGDTQYF.

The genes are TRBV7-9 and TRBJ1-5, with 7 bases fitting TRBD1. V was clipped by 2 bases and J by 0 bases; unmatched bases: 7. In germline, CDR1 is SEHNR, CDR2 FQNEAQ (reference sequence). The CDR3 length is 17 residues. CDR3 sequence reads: CASSLSGGTDSNQPQHF. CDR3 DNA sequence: TGTGCCAGCAGCTTAAGCGGGGGGACAGATAGCAATCAGCCCCAGCATTTT.

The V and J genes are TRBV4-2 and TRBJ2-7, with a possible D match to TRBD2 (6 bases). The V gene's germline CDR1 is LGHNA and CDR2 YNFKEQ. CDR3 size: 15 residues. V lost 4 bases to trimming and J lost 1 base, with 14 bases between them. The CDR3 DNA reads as TGTGCCAGCAGCCCTTTTAGCGGACCTTCCTACGAGCAGTACTTC. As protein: CASSPFSGPSYEQYF.